One sample yielded the 15 T cell receptor beta chains listed below, sequenced in a study of T cells in Graves' hyperthyroidism and ophthalmopathy. From RNA transcripts, TCR beta CDR3 regions were amplified. HTBI primers were employed in a first-round RT-PCR of the TCR CDR3. One entry per CDR3 protein results from TCRdb running MiXCR on the multiplex PCR reads. The repertoire holds roughly 570,000 distinct CDR3 sequences, with roughly 50% as singletons. Sequenced input: peripheral blood or thyroid tissue (not recorded which). Source of these receptors: a woman aged 18-35 years with Graves' hyperthyroidism.

Remarks on this clonotype: Without the conserved terminal phenylalanine or tryptophan, this CDR3 likely stems from a read error. This rearrangement joins TRBV24-1 to TRBJ1-1; D gene unclear. The CDR3 has 12 residues. Germline CDR1 is KGHDR and CDR2 is SFDVKD. The CDR3 here is CATSAGNTEAFS. The CDR3, as DNA: TGTGCCACGAGTGCGGGGAACACTGAAGCTTTCTCT.

The chain carries TRBV20-1 and TRBJ2-7; TRBD1 aligns across 7 bases. Losses at the gene ends were 3 bases for V and 3 bases for J; bases not matched to a gene: 2. This CDR3 is 12 amino acids long. The germline V gene has CDR1 DFQATT and CDR2 SNEGSKA (reference sequence). The CDR3 DNA reads TGCAGTGCTAGTACAGGGGTCTACGAGCAGTACTTC. Protein product: CSASTGVYEQYF.

This clonotype was detected many times. The chain couples TRBV20-1 to TRBJ1-2; D is unclear. Per germline, CDR1 DFQATT and CDR2 SNEGSKA (reference sequence). The ends were cut back, 3 bases at V and 1 base at J, with 15 bases in the middle. This CDR3 region has 15 residues. In nucleotides, the CDR3 is TGCAGTGCTAGCGGAGTCCCAGGCGGTAACTATGGCTACACCTTC. Translated: CSASGVPGGNYGYTF.

CDR3 amino acids: CSVSGGGSIYEQYF. In DNA, the CDR3 is TGCAGCGTTAGTGGTGGCGGGAGCATCTACGAGCAGTACTTC. V and J are TRBV29-1 and TRBJ2-7; 7 bases map to TRBD2. The CDR3 has 14 amino acids. CDR1 is SQVTM, CDR2 ANQGSEA, per germline. V was pared by 5 bases and J by 3 bases, with 10 bases of the junction left unmatched.

Concerning this clonotype itself: The CDR3 end shows no conserved phenylalanine or tryptophan, and so a read error is likely. It is unclear where the CDR3 begins or ends on the DNA, so no DNA is shown, and the CDR3 is as TCRdb lists it. The chain combines TRBV20-1 with TRBJ1-6; the D call in the table, TRBD1, was not verified against the DNA. Germline assignment: CDR1 DFQATT and CDR2 SNEGSKA (reference sequence). The length of the CDR3 is 8 amino acids, counting both ends. The CDR3 loop is CSARGGPS.

In its sample, this clonotype was seen once. The junction departs from germline at one end; a sequencing error may be responsible. The gene calls are TRBV30 and TRBJ2-2; TRBD2 aligns across 8 bases. This CDR3 has 14 residues. Germline CDR1 reads GTSNPN; CDR2 reads SVGIG (reference sequence). For the CDR3, the DNA is TGTGCCTGGGGTGTAGCCGGGAGGGCCACAGAGCTGTTTTTT. Amino acids: CAWGVAGRATELFF.

In its sample, this clonotype was seen once. V is TRBV7-8 and J is TRBJ2-7, with 9 bases that match TRBD2. Germline CDR1 reads SGHVS; CDR2 reads FQNEAQ. V was pared by 5 bases and J by 1 base, with 6 bases of the junction left unmatched. CDR3 length: 15 residues. CDR3 loop: CASSPRTSVSYEQYF. The CDR3, as DNA: TGTGCCAGCAGCCCCCGGACTAGCGTGTCCTACGAGCAGTACTTC.

About this clonotype: The junction departs from germline at one end; a sequencing error may be responsible. This chain joins TRBV5-1 and TRBJ2-5; tentative D call: TRBD1 (5 bases). This CDR3 has 16 amino acids. The germline CDR1 and CDR2 sequences are SGHRS and YFSETQ. CDR3 in DNA: TGTGCCAGCAGCCAAGATGCAAGGGGCCGACAAAAGACCCAGTACTTC. Amino acid sequence: CASSQDARGRQKTQYF.

The chain is built from TRBV10-3 and TRBJ2-7; 12 bases agree with TRBD2. Germline V CDR1 and CDR2: ENHRY, SYGVKD. The CDR3 sequence is 17 residues long. Trimming took 11 bases from V and 3 from J; bases not matched to a gene: 17. The DNA for the CDR3 is TGTGCCGCACAAGCCCAGACGACTAGCGGGAGAAACTACGAGCAGTACTTC. It encodes CAAQAQTTSGRNYEQYF.

In its sample, this clonotype was seen a few times. The chain links TRBV30 to TRBJ2-5; 7 nucleotides line up with TRBD2. V gave up 3 bases and J gave up 7 bases; unmatched junction bases: 11. The CDR3 extends over 14 amino acids. In germline, CDR1 is GTSNPN, CDR2 SVGIG (reference sequence). The CDR3 DNA is TGTGCCTGGAGCTTAGCGGGTTCCGGGGGGACCCAGTACTTC. This codes for CAWSLAGSGGTQYF.

The chain recombines TRBV20-1 with TRBJ2-7; 11 bases line up with TRBD2. Germline V gives CDR1 DFQATT, CDR2 SNEGSKA (reference sequence). This CDR3 has 15 amino acids. After removal of 8 bases from V and 6 bases from J, the junction contained 15 bases not matched to a gene. As DNA, the CDR3 is TGCAGTTACTCGATCGTGACTAGCGGGACGAGCGAGCAGTACTTC. Protein product: CSYSIVTSGTSEQYF.

In this sample, this clonotype turned up a few times. The V and J genes are TRBV12-5 and TRBJ2-5; no definite D call. CDR1 is LGHNT and CDR2 is FRNRAP in the germline V gene. The V end was cut by 8 bases, the J end by 4 bases, with 14 bases between. The CDR3 covers 13 residues. CDR3 sequence: CASRQDILETQYF. The CDR3 nucleotides read TGTGCTAGTAGGCAGGATATTTTAGAGACCCAGTACTTC. Filled out from reference TRBV12-5 and TRBJ2-5, the complete variable domain reads DARVTQTPRHKVTEMGQEVTMRCQPILGHNTVFWYRQTMMQGLELLAYFRNRAPLDDSGMPKDRFSAEMPDATLATLKIQPSEPRDSAVYFCASRQDILETQYFGPGTRLLVL.

J is TRBJ2-5 and V is TRBV7-9; 14 bases fit TRBD2. Trimming removed 7 bases from V and 4 bases from J; junction bases left unmatched: 11. The CDR3 spans 17 residues. CDR1 and CDR2 (germline): SEHNR, FQNEAQ (reference sequence). The CDR3 sequence: CASIAPGLAGGLETQYF. The CDR3 DNA sequence: TGTGCCAGCATCGCGCCAGGACTAGCGGGGGGTCTAGAGACCCAGTACTTC. Full variable domain (missing parts from reference TRBV7-9 and TRBJ2-5): DTGVSQNPRHKITKRGQNVTFRCDPISEHNRLYWYRQTLGQGPEFLTYFQNEAQLEKSRLLSDRFSAERPKGSFSTLEIQRTEQGDSAMYLCASIAPGLAGGLETQYFGPGTRLLVL.

The chain couples TRBV6-4 to TRBJ2-7, with a possible D match to TRBD2 (7 bases). The CDR3 length is 16 residues. Per germline, CDR1 MRHNA and CDR2 SNTAGT. The V and J ends lost 2 bases and 0 bases respectively, with 14 bases between them. CDR3 coding DNA: TGTGCCAGCAGTGACGGGGGGGCCGGGGTCTCCTACGAGCAGTACTTC. As protein: CASSDGGAGVSYEQYF.

This clonotype was seen repeatedly, ten times or more. The J gene is TRBJ2-7, the V gene TRBV6-6; D is ambiguous. CDR1 is MNHNY and CDR2 is SVGAGI in the germline V gene (reference sequence). CDR3 length equals 13 residues. V was clipped by 5 bases and J by 0 bases, with 8 bases between them. The CDR3 sequence is CASSVRYSYEQYF. As DNA, the CDR3 is TGTGCCAGCAGTGTTAGATACTCCTACGAGCAGTACTTC.